The clone carrying this T cell receptor beta chain was detected once. These data come from a study of shared clonotypes between healthy human individuals. With 8 bases clipped from V and 5 bases from J, the junction kept 9 bases outside the gene matches. The CDR3 length is 14 residues. Germline V CDR1 and CDR2: SNHLY, FYNNEI. Sequencing used immunoSEQ multiplex PCR; TCRdb keeps in-frame clones, though not all of them. The sample consists of some 2,500,000 clones, over 85% of them appearing once. The chain carries TRBV2 and TRBJ2-7, with TRBD1 matching 10 bases. Input material: naive CD4+ T cells from PBMCs. Subset indicated: CD45RA+ positively selected. The TCR was taken from a man younger than 35 in good health. Some clones in this sample may be carry-over from other donors' samples. This chain's CDR3 is CASQPGQGSDEQYF. For the CDR3, the DNA is TGTGCCAGCCAGCCGGGACAGGGGTCGGACGAGCAGTACTTC.